This T cell receptor beta chain came from a study of blood T cell repertoires in COVID-19. In the original processing: Estimation of nucleated cell counts relied on the amplification of reference gene primers. This table comes from immunoSEQ multiplex PCR, and its TCRdb copy is limited to in-frame clones, with some not included. The V and J calls and clone size come from that table; D and trimming were worked out from the DNA. This sample has approximately 80,000 clones, with approximately 88% found just once. The CDR3 has 15 residues. Trimming removed 0 bases from V and 4 bases from J; junction bases left unmatched: 3. CDR1 is MNHNS, CDR2 SASEGT, per germline.

The chain carries TRBV6-1 and TRBJ2-4; TRBD2 agrees at 7 bases. This TCR derives from a woman over 75 with acute or convalescent COVID-19. The specimen was peripheral blood. Here the CDR3 DNA reads TGTGCCAGCAGTGAAGCTTGGGGGGGAAAAAACATTCAGTACTTC. Translation: CASSEAWGGKNIQYF.